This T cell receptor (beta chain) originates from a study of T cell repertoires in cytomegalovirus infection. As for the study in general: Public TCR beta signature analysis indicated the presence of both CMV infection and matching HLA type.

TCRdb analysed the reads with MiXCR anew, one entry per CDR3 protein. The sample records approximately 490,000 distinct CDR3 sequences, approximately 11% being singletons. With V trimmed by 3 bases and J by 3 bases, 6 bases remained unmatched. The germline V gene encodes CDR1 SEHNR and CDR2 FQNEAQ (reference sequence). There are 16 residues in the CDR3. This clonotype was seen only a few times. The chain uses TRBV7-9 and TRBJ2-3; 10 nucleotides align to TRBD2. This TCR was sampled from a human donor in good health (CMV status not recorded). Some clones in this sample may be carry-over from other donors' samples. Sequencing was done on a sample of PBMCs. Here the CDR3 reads CASSFSPGLATDTQYF. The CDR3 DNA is TGTGCCAGCAGCTTTTCCCCGGGACTAGCGACAGATACGCAGTATTTT.